This T cell receptor (beta chain) derives from a study of shared clonotypes between healthy human individuals (dated by TCRdb to 2018 to 2020). Concerning the study at large: Three men and two women, aged 18 to 49 years, made up the cohort. Per donor, three plates each were used for CD4 naive and CD4 memory, two for CD8 naive, and one for CD8 memory. Blood TCR repertoires of about 5 healthy adults were deeply sequenced to estimate repertoire size and the extent of clonotype sharing between individuals. Different laboratories and diverse techniques were used to prepare libraries and sequence TCR repertoires, to increase sequencing depth and limit assay-specific biases. Leukapheresis yielded between about 0.85 and 10 billion PBMCs per donor. The research as a whole found: The small number of donors limited the genetic and exposure-history diversity represented. Sharing across four donors was observed for about 5% of naive CD4, over 3% of naive CD8, 2.3% of memory CD4, and roughly 0.4% of memory CD8 clonotypes. Even with the large sequencing depth, rarefaction of the sorted-subset datasets indicated that sequencing was incomplete. Sampling was restricted to blood, and TCR repertoires in tissues likely differ from the TCR repertoires found in blood. Based on pairwise subsampling, the degree of clonotype sharing among donors was expected to be affected by sequencing depth. Naive subsets generally had larger estimated clonotype richness than memory subsets did. Clonotypes shared by all four sorted-subset donors showed higher generation probabilities than non-shared clonotypes.

Healthy HIV-negative adults with no recently reported acute infections or vaccinations were included as donors. Only Caucasian adults living in Nashville, Tennessee, USA were represented among the donors. CD4+ T cells were enriched through magnetic negative selection, after which naive cells were positively selected on CD45RA and the remaining negative fraction served as the memory subset. After blood collection by leukapheresis, PBMCs were isolated using Ficoll-Histopaque density gradient centrifugation and then cryopreserved in the vapor phase of liquid nitrogen. Analytical flow cytometry was used to check the purity and quantity of every magnetically sorted T cell population. Genomic DNA was isolated from every sorted fraction and measured by UV absorbance on a Nanodrop 2000c. This clone was seen many times. There is no known antigen for this receptor. No clone much larger than this one lies a single base away; base qualities are absent. The same CDR3 is also encoded by other DNA sequences in this sample.

Using the deep immunoSEQ assay, TCR CDR3 regions were amplified from genomic DNA by multiplex PCR. For each cell subset, the extracted genomic DNA was distributed evenly across all wells of several immunoSEQ 96-well plates, and each plate served as one replicate. For sorted subsets, around 200 ng genomic DNA, equal to 25,000 to 35,000 T cell genomes, was loaded into each replicate PCR. The purified libraries were quantified using a Qubit 3.0 fluorometer, sized with a Bioanalyzer 2100, and then quantified again using the KAPA Library Quantification kit. A separate single-read 150-cycle Illumina NextSeq 550 flow cell was used to sequence each immunoSEQ 96-well plate. In the paper's pipeline: The immunoSEQ output contained only junctional sequences without quality scores, so filtering could not match that applied to full-length reads. To assign V/J genes and CDR3, sequences were annotated using PyIR, a Python wrapper for IgBLAST v1.9, with IMGT germline references. Reads were filtered out if the reads had weak V/J assignments (E-value above 1e-6), no CDR3, stop codons, out-of-frame junctions, or ambiguous translated residues. V3J clonotypes were defined as sequences sharing an identical inferred V gene, J gene, and CDR3 amino acid sequence. The percentage overlap between two repertoires was calculated by dividing the number of shared unique clonotypes by the size of the smaller repertoire. Three approaches were used to assess repertoire richness: RTK rarefaction, the Chao1 estimator, and Recon v2.1 estimates of unobserved clonotypes. Generation probabilities were computed with OLGA for all TCRbeta clonotypes obtained by the gDNA method from a handful of donors. The immuneACCESS repertoire file appears here via TCRdb, limited to in-frame rearrangements. These files lack a portion of the clones; in checked studies, under half of the deficit traces to unresolved V genes, and the cause of the others is not known. V, J and clone size derive from that table, while D and trimming were established from the DNA sequence. The sample has some 1,100,000 clones on record, approximately 78% of them singletons. About 0.52% of the sample belongs to the ten largest clones.

The source of this sequence is a man aged 18 to 30 in good health. Some clones in this sample may be carry-over from other donors' samples. The sequencing input was memory CD4+ T cells from PBMCs. The cell subset or site tag for this specimen amounts to: CD45RA-negative fraction.

The nucleotide sequence is TGCAGTGCAGACAGAGAAGAGACCCAGTACTTC. Its protein is CSADREETQYF. The chain couples TRBV20-1 to TRBJ2-5; D gene: possibly TRBD1, on 5 matching bases. V lost 6 bases and J lost 3 bases; the stretch between them is 8 bases long. From the cysteine up to the phenylalanine, the CDR3 has a length of 11 residues. Of the read, only the CDR3 DNA is kept; its 33 bases are in frame from base 1. Reading the germline V gene (reference sequence) gives CDR1 DFQATT and CDR2 SNEGSKA.